The clone carrying this T cell receptor (beta chain) occurred a few times. These data come from a study of CD8+CD57+ T cells in acquired aplastic anemia. Germline loops: CDR1 SGDLS, CDR2 YYNGEE. Losses at the gene ends were 7 bases for V and 0 bases for J; bases not matched to a gene: 6. CDR3 size: 15 residues. All sequencing subjects had displayed CD8+CD57+ cell expansion on flow cytometry. The enrolled patients all had severe acquired aplastic anemia. TCR beta VDJ and CDR3 were profiled, and genomic DNA was the template. MiXCR, run by TCRdb on the reads, gives a single entry per CDR3 protein. The data show under 250,000 distinct CDR3 sequences, 40% to 50% seen once.

The sequenced sample was sorted CD4+, CD8+, or CD8+CD57+ T cells (not recorded which) from PBMCs. This sequence originates from a human donor with aplastic anemia. The chain links TRBV9 to TRBJ2-2; the match to TRBD2 covers 7 bases. CDR3 amino acids: CASCPGGTNTGELFF. DNA of the CDR3: TGTGCCAGCTGCCCGGGGGGTACGAACACCGGGGAGCTGTTTTTT. Filled out from reference TRBV9 and TRBJ2-2, the complete variable domain reads DSGVTQTPKHLITATGQRVTLRCSPRSGDLSVYWYQQSLDQGLQFLIQYYNGEERAKGNILERFSAQQFPDLHSELNLSSLELGDSALYFCASCPGGTNTGELFFGEGSRLTVL.